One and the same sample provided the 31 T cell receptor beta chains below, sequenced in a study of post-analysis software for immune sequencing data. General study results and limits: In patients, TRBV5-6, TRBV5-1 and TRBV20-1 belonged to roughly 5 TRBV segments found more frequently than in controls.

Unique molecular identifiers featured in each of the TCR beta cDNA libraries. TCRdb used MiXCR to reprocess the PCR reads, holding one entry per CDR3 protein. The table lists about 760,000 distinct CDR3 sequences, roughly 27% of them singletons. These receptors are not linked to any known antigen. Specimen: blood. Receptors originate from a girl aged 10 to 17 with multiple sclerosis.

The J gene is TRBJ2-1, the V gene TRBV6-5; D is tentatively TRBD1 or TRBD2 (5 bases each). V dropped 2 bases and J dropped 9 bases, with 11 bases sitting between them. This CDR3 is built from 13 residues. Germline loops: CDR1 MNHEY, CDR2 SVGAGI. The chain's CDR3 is CASSYRTGAEQFF. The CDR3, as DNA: TGTGCCAGCAGTTACAGGACCGGGGCTGAGCAGTTCTTC.

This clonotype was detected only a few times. The CDR3 DNA reads TGTGCCAGCACCATTCAAACAGGTCAGCCCCAGCATTTT. Translated, it gives CASTIQTGQPQHF. The rearrangement joins TRBV12-3 or TRBV12-4 to TRBJ1-5, with a tentative D call TRBD1 (5 bases). This CDR3 has 13 amino acids. Trimming took off 7 bases at V and 6 bases at J, with 13 bases between the two ends.

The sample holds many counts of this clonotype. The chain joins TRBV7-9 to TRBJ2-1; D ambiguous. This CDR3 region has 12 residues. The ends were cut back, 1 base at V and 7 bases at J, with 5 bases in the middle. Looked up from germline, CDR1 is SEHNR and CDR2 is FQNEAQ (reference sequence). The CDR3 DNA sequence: TGTGCCAGCAGCTTAGTCGGAAATGAGCAGTTCTTC. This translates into CASSLVGNEQFF.

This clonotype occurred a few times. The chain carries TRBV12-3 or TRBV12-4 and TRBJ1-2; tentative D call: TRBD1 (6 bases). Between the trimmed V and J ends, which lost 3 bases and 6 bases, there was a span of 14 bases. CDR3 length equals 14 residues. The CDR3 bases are TGTGCCAGCAGTTTTGGGGGCGGACTAAATGGCTACACCTTC. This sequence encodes CASSFGGGLNGYTF.

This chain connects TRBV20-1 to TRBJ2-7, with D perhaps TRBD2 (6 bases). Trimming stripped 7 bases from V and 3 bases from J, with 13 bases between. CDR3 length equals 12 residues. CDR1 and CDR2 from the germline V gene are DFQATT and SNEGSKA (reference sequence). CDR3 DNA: TGCAGTGTTGCGGGGTACAACTACGAGCAGTACTTC. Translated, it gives CSVAGYNYEQYF.

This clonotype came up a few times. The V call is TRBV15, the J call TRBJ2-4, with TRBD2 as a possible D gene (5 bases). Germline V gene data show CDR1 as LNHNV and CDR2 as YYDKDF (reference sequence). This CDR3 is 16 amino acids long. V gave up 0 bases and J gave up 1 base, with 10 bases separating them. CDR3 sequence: CATSRDNGMAKNIQYF. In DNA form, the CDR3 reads TGTGCCACCAGCAGAGATAACGGGATGGCCAAAAACATTCAGTACTTC.

CDR3 amino acids: CASSERDNRVSDEQFF. The DNA of the CDR3 is TGTGCCAGCAGTGAAAGGGACAATAGGGTTTCCGATGAGCAGTTCTTC. The chain employs TRBV2 and TRBJ2-1; D is perhaps TRBD1 (6 bases). Between the trimmed V and J ends, which lost 2 bases and 8 bases, there was a span of 19 bases. CDR1 SNHLY and CDR2 FYNNEI come from the germline V gene. The length of the CDR3 is 16 residues. Full variable domain (missing parts from reference TRBV2 and TRBJ2-1): EPEVTQTPSHQVTQMGQEVILRCVPISNHLYFYWYRQILGQKVEFLVSFYNNEISEKSEIFDDQFSVERPDGSNFTLKIRSTKLEDSAMYFCASSERDNRVSDEQFFGPGTRLTVL.

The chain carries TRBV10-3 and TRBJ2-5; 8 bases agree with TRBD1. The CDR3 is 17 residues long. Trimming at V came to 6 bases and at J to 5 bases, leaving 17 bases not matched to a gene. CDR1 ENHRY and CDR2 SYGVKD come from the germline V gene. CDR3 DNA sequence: TGTGCCATCAGCCCGGGGTCTTCAGGGGGCGATGGGGAGACCCAGTACTTC. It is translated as CAISPGSSGGDGETQYF.

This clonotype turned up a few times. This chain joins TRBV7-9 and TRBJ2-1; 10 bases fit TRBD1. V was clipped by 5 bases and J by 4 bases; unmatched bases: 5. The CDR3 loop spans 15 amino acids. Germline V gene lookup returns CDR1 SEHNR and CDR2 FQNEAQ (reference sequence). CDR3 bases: TGTGCCAGCAGCCCCAGGACAGGGGGATACAATGAGCAGTTCTTC. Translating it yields CASSPRTGGYNEQFF.

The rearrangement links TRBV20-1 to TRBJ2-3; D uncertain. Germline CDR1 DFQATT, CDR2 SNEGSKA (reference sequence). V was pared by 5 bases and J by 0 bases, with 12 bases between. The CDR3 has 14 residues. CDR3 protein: CSAHTTISTDTQYF. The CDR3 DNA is TGCAGTGCTCACACGACCATAAGCACAGATACGCAGTATTTT.

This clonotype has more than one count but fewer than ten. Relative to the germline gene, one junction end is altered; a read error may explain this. This chain's CDR3 is CVSSVLAGVGDTQYF. The CDR3 nucleotides read TGTGTCAGCAGCGTACTAGCGGGAGTAGGAGATACGCAGTATTTT. The gene calls are TRBV9 and TRBJ2-3, with 11 bases aligning to TRBD2. Per the germline V gene, CDR1 is SGDLS and CDR2 is YYNGEE. This CDR3 has 15 residues.

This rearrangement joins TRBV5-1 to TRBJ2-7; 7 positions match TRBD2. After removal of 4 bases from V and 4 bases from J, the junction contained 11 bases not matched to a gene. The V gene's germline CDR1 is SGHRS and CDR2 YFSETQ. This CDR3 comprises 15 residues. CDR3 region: CASSPGGGRIYEQYF. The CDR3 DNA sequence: TGCGCCAGCAGCCCTGGGGGGGGACGGATATACGAGCAGTACTTC.

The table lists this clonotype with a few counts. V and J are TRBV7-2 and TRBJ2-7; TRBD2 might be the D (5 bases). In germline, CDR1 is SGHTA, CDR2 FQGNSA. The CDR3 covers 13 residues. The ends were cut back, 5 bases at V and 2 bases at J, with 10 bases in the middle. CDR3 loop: CASSPSAAYEQYF. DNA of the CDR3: TGTGCCAGCAGCCCGTCAGCGGCCTACGAGCAGTACTTC.

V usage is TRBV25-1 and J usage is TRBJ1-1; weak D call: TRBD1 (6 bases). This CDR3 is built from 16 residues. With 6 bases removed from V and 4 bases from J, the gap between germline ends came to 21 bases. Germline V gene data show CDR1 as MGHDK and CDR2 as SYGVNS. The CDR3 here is CASRSPGAGRGTEAFF. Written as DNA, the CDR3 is TGTGCCAGCAGATCCCCAGGGGCAGGGAGGGGCACTGAAGCTTTCTTT. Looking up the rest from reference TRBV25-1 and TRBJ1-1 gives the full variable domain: EADIYQTPRYLVIGTGKKITLECSQTMGHDKMYWYQQDPGMELHLIHYSYGVNSTEKGDLSSESTVSRIRTEHFPLTLESARPSHTSQYLCASRSPGAGRGTEAFFGQGTRLTVV.

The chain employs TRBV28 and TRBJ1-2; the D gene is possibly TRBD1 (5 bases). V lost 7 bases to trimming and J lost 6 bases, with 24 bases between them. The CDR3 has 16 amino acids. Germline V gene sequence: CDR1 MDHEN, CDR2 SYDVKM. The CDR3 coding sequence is TGTGCCAGCACGAGTTTGGGCAGGGAATTGTCGAATGGCTACACCTTC. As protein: CASTSLGRELSNGYTF.

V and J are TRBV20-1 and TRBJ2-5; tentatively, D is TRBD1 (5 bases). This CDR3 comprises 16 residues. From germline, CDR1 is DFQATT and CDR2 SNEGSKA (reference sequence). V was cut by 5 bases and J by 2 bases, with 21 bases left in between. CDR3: CSARSPSTGKQETQYF. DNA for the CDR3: TGCAGTGCTCGCTCCCCGTCTACAGGAAAACAAGAGACCCAGTACTTC.

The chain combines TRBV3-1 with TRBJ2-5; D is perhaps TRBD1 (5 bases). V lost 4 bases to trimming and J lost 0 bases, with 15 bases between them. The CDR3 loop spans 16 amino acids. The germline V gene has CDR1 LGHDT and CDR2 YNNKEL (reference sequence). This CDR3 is CASSPIYGRDQETQYF. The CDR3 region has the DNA TGTGCCAGCAGCCCCATTTACGGCAGGGACCAAGAGACCCAGTACTTC.

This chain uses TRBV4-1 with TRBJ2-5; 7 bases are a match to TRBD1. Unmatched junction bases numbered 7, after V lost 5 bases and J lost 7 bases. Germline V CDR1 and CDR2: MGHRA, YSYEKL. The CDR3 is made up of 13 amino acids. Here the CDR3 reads CASSGIAGGTQYF. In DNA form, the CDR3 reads TGCGCCAGCAGCGGAATCGCAGGGGGGACCCAGTACTTC.

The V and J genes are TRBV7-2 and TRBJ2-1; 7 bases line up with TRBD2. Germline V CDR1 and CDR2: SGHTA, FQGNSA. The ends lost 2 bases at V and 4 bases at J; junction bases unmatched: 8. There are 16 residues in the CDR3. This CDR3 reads CASSLRASGLYNEQFF. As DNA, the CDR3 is TGTGCCAGCAGCTTAAGGGCTAGCGGCTTGTACAATGAGCAGTTCTTC.

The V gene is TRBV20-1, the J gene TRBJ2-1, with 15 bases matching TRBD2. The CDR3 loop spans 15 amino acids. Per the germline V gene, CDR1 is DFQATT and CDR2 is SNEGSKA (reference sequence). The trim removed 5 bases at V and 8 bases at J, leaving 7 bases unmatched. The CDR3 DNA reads TGCAGTGCTGGAGCCGGACTAGCGGGAGGGGATGAGCAGTTCTTC. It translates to CSAGAGLAGGDEQFF.

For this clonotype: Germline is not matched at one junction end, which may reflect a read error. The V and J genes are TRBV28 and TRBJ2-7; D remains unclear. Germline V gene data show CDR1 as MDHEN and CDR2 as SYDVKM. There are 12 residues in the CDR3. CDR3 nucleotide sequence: TGTACCAGCAGTCCCTCGAGCTACGAGCAGTACTTC. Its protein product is CTSSPSSYEQYF.

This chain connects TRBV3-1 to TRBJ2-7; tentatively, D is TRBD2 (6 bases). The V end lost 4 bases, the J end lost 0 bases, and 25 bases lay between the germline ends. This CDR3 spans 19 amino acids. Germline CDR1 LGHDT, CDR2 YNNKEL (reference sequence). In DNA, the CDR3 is TGTGCCAGCAGCCTGGAGTTGCGCGGCGGGAACACCTCCTCCTACGAGCAGTACTTC. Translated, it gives CASSLELRGGNTSSYEQYF.

The CDR3 loop is CAISATSSSTEAFF. The CDR3 coding sequence is TGTGCCATCAGTGCTACCTCCTCGTCCACTGAAGCTTTCTTT. V and J are TRBV10-3 and TRBJ1-1; D not certain. CDR1 is ENHRY and CDR2 is SYGVKD in the germline V gene. The ends were cut back, 4 bases at V and 4 bases at J, with 13 bases in the middle. This CDR3 is 14 amino acids long.

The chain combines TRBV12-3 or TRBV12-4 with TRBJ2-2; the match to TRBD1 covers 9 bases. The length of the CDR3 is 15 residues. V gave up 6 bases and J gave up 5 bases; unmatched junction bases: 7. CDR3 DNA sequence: TGTGCCAGCAGCGGGACAGGGTTTTTGACCGGGGAGCTGTTTTTT. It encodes CASSGTGFLTGELFF.

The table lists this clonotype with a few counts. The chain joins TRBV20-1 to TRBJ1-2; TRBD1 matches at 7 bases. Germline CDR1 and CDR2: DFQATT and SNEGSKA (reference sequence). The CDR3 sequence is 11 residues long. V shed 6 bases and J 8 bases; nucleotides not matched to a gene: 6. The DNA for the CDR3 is TGCAGTGCCAAGGACAGGACGGGCTACACCTTC. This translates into CSAKDRTGYTF.

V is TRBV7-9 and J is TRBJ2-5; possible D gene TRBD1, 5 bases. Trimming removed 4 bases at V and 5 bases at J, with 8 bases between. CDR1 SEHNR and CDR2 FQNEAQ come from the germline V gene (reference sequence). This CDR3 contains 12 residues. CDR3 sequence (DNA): TGTGCCAGCAGCTGGTACAGGGAGACCCAGTACTTC. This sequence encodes CASSWYRETQYF.

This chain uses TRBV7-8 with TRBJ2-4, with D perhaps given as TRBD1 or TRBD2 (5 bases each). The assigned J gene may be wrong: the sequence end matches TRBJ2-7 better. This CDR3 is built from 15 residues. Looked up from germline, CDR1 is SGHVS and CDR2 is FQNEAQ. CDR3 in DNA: TGTGCCAGCACCCCGCGGCCGGGGCCCTTGTACGAGCAGTACTTC. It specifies CASTPRPGPLYEQYF.

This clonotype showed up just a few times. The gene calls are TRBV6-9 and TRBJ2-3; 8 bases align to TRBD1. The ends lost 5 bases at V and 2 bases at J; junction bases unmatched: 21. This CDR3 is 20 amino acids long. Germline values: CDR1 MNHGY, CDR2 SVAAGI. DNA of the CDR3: TGTGCCAGCAGTAGGACCGCCGGGACAGGAACCTTCCTCTACACAGATACGCAGTATTTT. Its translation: CASSRTAGTGTFLYTDTQYF.

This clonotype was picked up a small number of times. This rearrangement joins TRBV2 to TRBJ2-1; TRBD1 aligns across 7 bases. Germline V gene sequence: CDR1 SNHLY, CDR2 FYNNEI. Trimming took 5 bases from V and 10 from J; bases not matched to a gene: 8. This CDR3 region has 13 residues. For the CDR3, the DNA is TGTGCCAGCAGTTTAGGGACAGTAATCGAGCAGTTCTTC. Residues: CASSLGTVIEQFF.

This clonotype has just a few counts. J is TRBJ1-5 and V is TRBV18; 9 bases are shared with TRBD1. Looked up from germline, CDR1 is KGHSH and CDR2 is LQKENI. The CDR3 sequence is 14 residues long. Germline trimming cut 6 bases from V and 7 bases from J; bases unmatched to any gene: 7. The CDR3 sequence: CASSPGTGRQPQHF. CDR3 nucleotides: TGTGCCAGCTCTCCCGGGACAGGGCGACAGCCCCAGCATTTT.

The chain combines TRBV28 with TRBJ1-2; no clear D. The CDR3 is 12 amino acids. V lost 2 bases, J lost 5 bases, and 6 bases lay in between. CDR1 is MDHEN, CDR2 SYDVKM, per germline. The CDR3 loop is CASSLREYGYTF. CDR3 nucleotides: TGTGCCAGCAGTTTAAGGGAATATGGCTACACCTTC.